Listed below are T cell receptor beta chains from one sample, sequenced in a study of cytomegalovirus exposure and HLA in healthy donors. TCRdb's table, derived via immunoSEQ multiplex PCR, lists solely in-frame clones and lacks some. The sample lists 100,000 or so clones, roughly 79% occurring once. The source material was PBMCs. All receptors derive from a man in his forties in good health and CMV-seronegative. Both conserved end residues are part of each CDR3. D genes are given only for firm matches. Not all rows give a size; the values are once, few, many and, for expanded clones, a class.

cdr3_nt cdr3_aa j_call d_call v_call clone_size
TGTGCCAGCAGTGAACCTTTGAGGACAGGGTACTACGAGCAGTACTTC CASSEPLRTGYYEQYF TRBJ2-7 TRBD1 TRBV25-1 few
TGCGCCAGCAGCCAGACCACAGGGGGCTCAGAGACCCAGTACTTC CASSQTTGGSETQYF TRBJ2-5 TRBD1 TRBV4-1 .
TGCGCCAGCAGCGTCCTGGGGGCGGGAGGGCACAATGAGCAGTTCTTC CASSVLGAGGHNEQFF TRBJ2-1 TRBD2 TRBV5-1 .
TGTGCCAGCAGCCCTCTTTTGGGCGGGAGCACAGATACGCAGTATTTT CASSPLLGGSTDTQYF TRBJ2-3 . TRBV5-6 few
TGTTCCAGCACCGAGCAAAGTCATAACTATGGCTACACCTTC CSSTEQSHNYGYTF TRBJ1-2 . TRBV7-9 once
TGTGCCAGCAGCTTCGGGACAGGGGCAGATACGCAGTATTTT CASSFGTGADTQYF TRBJ2-3 TRBD1 TRBV7-2 .
TGTGCCAGCAGCCGGGACAGGGGCTACGAGCAGTACTTC CASSRDRGYEQYF TRBJ2-7 TRBD1 TRBV6-1 .
TGCGCCAGCAGCCAAGACGGTGCCTATGGCTACACCTTC CASSQDGAYGYTF TRBJ1-2 . TRBV4-1 once
TGTGCCAGCAGTTCTAGCGGGGGCTACAATGAGCAGTTCTTC CASSSSGGYNEQFF TRBJ2-1 TRBD2 TRBV27 .
TGTGCCAGCAGTGAATCTGCGGACATTAGCACAGATACGCAGTATTTT CASSESADISTDTQYF TRBJ2-3 . TRBV25-1 .